Included here is one TCR beta chain sequence, with context. This clonotype has at least ten counts. What this receptor recognizes is not known. No qualities accompany the bases; no much larger clone lies one base away. Taken from the germline V gene (reference sequence), the CDR1 and CDR2 loops are LNHNV and YYDKDF. The junction carries 19 bases between V and J, which are trimmed by 3 bases and 8 bases respectively. CDR3 length: 15 amino acids, cysteine to phenylalanine. Of all the DNA, just the CDR3 is kept, 45 bases in frame from base 1. This entry comes from a study of T-cell reconstitution after alpha-beta-depleted transplantation in children (TCRdb year 2016). In terms of the full investigation: Using TCR repertoire profiling, the study followed T-cell immune reconstitution in a quantitative way in children after TCRalphabeta/CD19-depleted allogeneic hematopoietic cell transplantation.

Library generation was performed with PCR. Sequencing was performed on an Illumina HiSeq 2500. TCR library preparation used molecular barcoding, with unique molecular identifiers applied to normalize quantification of the TCRbeta repertoire. TCRdb trimmed public reads at Q25 via fastp, called clones via MiXCR and kept in-frame beta chains. Duplicate CDR3 protein sequences are folded into a single record with the most common DNA and genes. The sample profile shows about 640,000 distinct CDR3 sequences; over 15% of them were found once. Clones ranked in the top ten supply about 1.1% of the sample. This receptor chain uses TRBV15 and TRBJ1-2, with the D gene too uncertain to name. The starting material was PBMCs from the stem cell graft donor, obtained from the stem cell graft. This receptor was identified in a human donor who donated a stem cell graft to a child with acute myeloid leukemia. This receptor carries the CDR3 CATSRDPPSARGYTF. The nucleotide sequence is given as TGTGCCACCAGCAGGGATCCCCCCAGCGCCCGGGGCTACACCTTC.